The present TCR beta chain was sequenced within a study of T cell repertoires in cytomegalovirus infection. As for the study in general: Epitope selection comprised recently identified HLA-C-restricted CMV epitopes and well-studied HLA-B-restricted CMV epitopes. Both CMV infection and a matching HLA type were indicated by public TCR beta signatures. Study-wide points: HLA-C-restricted, CMV-specific TCR beta clonotypes were dominant ex vivo.

On this clonotype: The antigen remains unidentified.

In germline, CDR1 is MNHEY, CDR2 SMNVEV (reference sequence). Trimming shortened V by 3 bases and J by 1 base, and 7 bases separated the two germline ends. This CDR3 is 14 amino acids long. TCRdb fed the reads into MiXCR, producing one record per CDR3 protein. The table includes 750,000 to 900,000 distinct CDR3 sequences, roughly 29% detected once. The chain has TRBV27 and TRBJ1-5; D gene uncertain. The TCR comes from a human donor in good health (CMV status not recorded). Some clones in this sample may be carry-over from other donors' samples. The sequences come from cultured CD8+ T cells from PBMCs, collected from culture after CMV antigen stimulation. The CDR3 sequence: CASSFIGSNQPQHF. In nucleotides, the CDR3 is TGTGCCAGCAGTTTTATTGGGAGCAATCAGCCCCAGCATTTT.